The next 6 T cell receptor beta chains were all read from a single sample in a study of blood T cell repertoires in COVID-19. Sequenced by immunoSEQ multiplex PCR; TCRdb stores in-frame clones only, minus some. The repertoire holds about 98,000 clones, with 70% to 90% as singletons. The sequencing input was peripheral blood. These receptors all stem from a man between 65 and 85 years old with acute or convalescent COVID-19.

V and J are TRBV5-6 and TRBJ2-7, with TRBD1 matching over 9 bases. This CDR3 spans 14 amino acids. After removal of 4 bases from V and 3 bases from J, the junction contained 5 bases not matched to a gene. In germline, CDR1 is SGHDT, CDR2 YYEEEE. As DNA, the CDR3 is TGTGCCAGCAGCCTCGGACAGGGGATCTACGAGCAGTACTTC. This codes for CASSLGQGIYEQYF.

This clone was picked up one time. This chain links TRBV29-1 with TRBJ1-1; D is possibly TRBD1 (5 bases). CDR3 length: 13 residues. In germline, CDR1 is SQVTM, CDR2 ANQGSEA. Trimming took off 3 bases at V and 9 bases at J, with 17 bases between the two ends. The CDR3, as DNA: TGCAGCGTTGAGTCCGATGGGGCCTTTCAAGCTTTCTTT. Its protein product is CSVESDGAFQAFF.

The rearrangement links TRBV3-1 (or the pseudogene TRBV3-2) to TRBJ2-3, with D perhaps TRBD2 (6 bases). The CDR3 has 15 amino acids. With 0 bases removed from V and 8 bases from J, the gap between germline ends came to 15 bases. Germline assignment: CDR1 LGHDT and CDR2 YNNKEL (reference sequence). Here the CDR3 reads CASSQEARGSSTQYF. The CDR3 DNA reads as TGTGCCAGCAGCCAAGAGGCTCGGGGGAGCAGTACGCAGTATTTT.

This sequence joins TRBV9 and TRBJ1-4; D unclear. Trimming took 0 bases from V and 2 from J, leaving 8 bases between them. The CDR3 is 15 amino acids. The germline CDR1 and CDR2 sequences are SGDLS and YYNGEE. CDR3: CASSVGGKTNEKLFF. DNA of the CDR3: TGTGCCAGCAGCGTAGGCGGGAAGACTAATGAAAAACTGTTTTTT.

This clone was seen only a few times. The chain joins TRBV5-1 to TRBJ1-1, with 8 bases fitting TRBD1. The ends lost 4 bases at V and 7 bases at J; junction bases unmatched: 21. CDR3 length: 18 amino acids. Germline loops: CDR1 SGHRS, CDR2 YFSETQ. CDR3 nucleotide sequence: TGCGCCAGCAGCCCTTCAGGGGGCATGACCCACGGATTTTTTGAAGCTTTCTTT. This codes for CASSPSGGMTHGFFEAFF.

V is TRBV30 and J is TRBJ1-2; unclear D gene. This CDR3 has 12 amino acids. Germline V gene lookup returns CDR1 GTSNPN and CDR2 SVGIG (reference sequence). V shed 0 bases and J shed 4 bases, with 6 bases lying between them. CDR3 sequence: CAWSVTIYGYTF. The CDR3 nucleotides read TGTGCCTGGAGTGTGACAATCTATGGCTACACCTTC.